These 23 T cell receptor beta chains originate from one sample sequenced in a study of blood T cell repertoires in COVID-19. The table came from immunoSEQ multiplex PCR; TCRdb's copy has only in-frame clones and leaves some out. The sample lists more than 65,000 clones, almost 80% occurring once. Input material: peripheral blood. The receptor source for this set is a man aged 60 to 75 with acute or convalescent COVID-19.

This chain uses TRBV19 with TRBJ1-1, with TRBD1 as a possible D gene (6 bases). Per the germline V gene, CDR1 is LNHDA and CDR2 is SQIVND (reference sequence). Trimming cost V 0 bases and J 3 bases, with 14 bases left between them. The CDR3 has 16 amino acids. The DNA for the CDR3 is TGTGCCAGTAGTATAGAAGGAGGGGGGGTCGACACTGAAGCTTTCTTT. Encoded protein: CASSIEGGGVDTEAFF. Variable domain in full (rest from reference TRBV19 and TRBJ1-1): DGGITQSPKYLFRKEGQNVTLSCEQNLNHDAMYWYRQDPGQGLRLIYYSQIVNDFQKGDIAEGYSVSREKKESFPLTVTSAQKNPTAFYLCASSIEGGGVDTEAFFGQGTRLTVV.

The chain employs TRBV7-3 and TRBJ2-1, with D possibly being TRBD2 (5 bases). Trimming removed 3 bases from V and 0 bases from J, with 18 bases in between. This CDR3 spans 18 amino acids. CDR1 and CDR2 (germline): SGHTA, FQGTGA. Written as DNA, the CDR3 is TGTGCCAGCAGCTTCGGGGATGGCCGTCCGGGCTCCTACAATGAGCAGTTCTTC. Amino acid sequence: CASSFGDGRPGSYNEQFF.

This chain links TRBV14 with TRBJ1-1, with 7 nucleotides matching TRBD1. After removal of 1 base from V and 5 bases from J, the junction contained 7 bases not matched to a gene. CDR1 is SGHDN and CDR2 is FVKESK in the germline V gene. The CDR3 has 15 residues. CDR3 DNA: TGTGCCAGCAGCCAAGTACGGGACAGACTAACTGAAGCTTTCTTT. Residues: CASSQVRDRLTEAFF.

This rearrangement joins TRBV10-3 to TRBJ1-2; D perhaps matches TRBD1 (6 bases). CDR1 ENHRY and CDR2 SYGVKD come from the germline V gene. The CDR3 extends over 13 amino acids. With 6 bases removed from V and 8 bases from J, the gap between germline ends came to 16 bases. This CDR3 is CAISQQGPGGYTF. In nucleotides, the CDR3 is TGTGCCATCAGCCAACAGGGTCCCGGCGGCTACACCTTC.

This clone was seen at least ten times. J is TRBJ2-2 and V is TRBV6-1; TRBD2 agrees at 7 bases. The CDR3 has 16 amino acids. The germline V gene has CDR1 MNHNS and CDR2 SASEGT. J lost 9 bases, V lost 0 bases, and 10 bases had no gene match. For the CDR3, the DNA is TGTGCCAGCAGTGAAGCGGGGGGGTTAAGGAAAAGGGAGCTGTTTTTT. Its protein product is CASSEAGGLRKRELFF.

The chain is built from TRBV5-8 and TRBJ2-6; TRBD2 is a possible D gene (6 bases). Trimming took 5 bases from V and 0 from J, leaving 12 bases between them. Germline assignment: CDR1 SGHTS and CDR2 YDEGEE. The CDR3 is 16 amino acids. CDR3 sequence reads: CASRRRGSSGANVLTF. For the CDR3, the DNA is TGTGCCAGCAGACGGCGGGGTAGCTCTGGGGCCAACGTCCTGACTTTC.

J is TRBJ1-6 and V is TRBV3-1 (or the pseudogene TRBV3-2), with 7 nucleotides matching TRBD1. The CDR3 length is 14 residues. CDR1 is LGHDT and CDR2 is YNNKEL in the germline V gene (reference sequence). Unmatched junction bases numbered 7, after V lost 4 bases and J lost 10 bases. DNA of the CDR3: TGTGCCAGCAGCCTCCGGGACAGTCGGTCACCCCTCCACTTT. Residues: CASSLRDSRSPLHF.

This chain joins TRBV4-3 and TRBJ2-7; TRBD1 matches at 8 bases. The germline V gene encodes CDR1 LGHNA and CDR2 YSLEER. V trimming: 6 bases; J trimming: 3 bases; junction bases outside the gene matches: 10. The CDR3 is 15 residues long. The chain's CDR3 is CASRLNPTGGYEQYF. The DNA for the CDR3 is TGCGCCAGCAGACTCAACCCCACAGGGGGCTACGAGCAGTACTTC.

The CDR3 protein is CASSTSVGSYSNQPQHF. In nucleotides, the CDR3 is TGTGCCAGCAGCACTAGCGTAGGTTCTTATAGCAATCAGCCCCAGCATTTT. The genes are TRBV5-5 and TRBJ1-5; D unclear. Germline CDR1 is SGHKS and CDR2 is YYEKEE (reference sequence). V dropped 4 bases and J dropped 0 bases, with 17 bases sitting between them. The CDR3 is 17 amino acids.

V is TRBV10-3 and J is TRBJ1-1, with D unresolved. The V and J ends lost 8 bases and 5 bases respectively, with 15 bases between them. Germline CDR1 ENHRY, CDR2 SYGVKD. The CDR3 covers 13 residues. The CDR3 nucleotides read TGTGCCATCGCTTCCCAGGTTAAAACTGAAGCTTTCTTT. This sequence encodes CAIASQVKTEAFF.

In this sample, this clone turned up a few times. V and J are TRBV14 and TRBJ1-3, with D perhaps matching TRBD1 (5 bases). CDR3 length equals 15 residues. Deletions cut 0 bases from V and 4 bases from J, with 10 bases between. Germline V gene lookup returns CDR1 SGHDN and CDR2 FVKESK. The CDR3 spells CASSQDRGTGNTIYF. The CDR3 region has the DNA TGTGCCAGCAGCCAAGATCGGGGGACCGGAAACACCATATATTTT.

The rearrangement joins TRBV3-1 (or the pseudogene TRBV3-2) to TRBJ1-5; 8 bases match TRBD1. Trimming took 3 bases from V and 4 from J; bases not matched to a gene: 14. The CDR3 loop spans 18 amino acids. Germline V gene lookup returns CDR1 LGHDT and CDR2 YNNKEL (reference sequence). The CDR3 DNA sequence: TGTGCCAGCAGCCACGATCCCGCCTTGACAGGGGAAAATCAGCCCCAGCATTTT. Encoded protein: CASSHDPALTGENQPQHF.

V is TRBV3-1 (or the pseudogene TRBV3-2) and J is TRBJ2-3; D gene uncertain. V was clipped by 0 bases and J by 2 bases, with 6 bases between them. The CDR3 is 14 amino acids. Germline V CDR1 and CDR2: LGHDT, YNNKEL (reference sequence). This CDR3 is CASSQESFTDTQYF. In DNA, the CDR3 is TGTGCCAGCAGCCAAGAGAGCTTCACAGATACGCAGTATTTT.

This chain's CDR3 is CASSRRQAGANVLTF. The DNA for the CDR3 is TGTGCCAGCTCACGACGACAGGCTGGGGCCAACGTCCTGACTTTC. V usage is TRBV18 and J usage is TRBJ2-6, with a possible D match to TRBD1 (6 bases). CDR3 size: 15 residues. CDR1 and CDR2 (germline): KGHSH, LQKENI. The germline V and J ends were trimmed by 4 bases and 2 bases, with 9 bases remaining between them.

The chain combines TRBV7-9 with TRBJ2-3; TRBD2 aligns across 10 bases. Germline values: CDR1 SEHNR, CDR2 FQNEAQ (reference sequence). The CDR3 is made up of 14 amino acids. V trimming: 4 bases; J trimming: 3 bases; junction bases outside the gene matches: 1. In DNA, the CDR3 is TGTGCCAGCAGCTCTAGCGGGGGTACAGATACGCAGTATTTT. This codes for CASSSSGGTDTQYF.

V and J are TRBV5-8 and TRBJ1-1; maybe TRBD1 (5 bases). V was trimmed by 2 bases and J by 3 bases, leaving 11 bases between them. The CDR3 sequence is 14 residues long. Germline V lookup: CDR1 SGHTS, CDR2 YDEGEE. CDR3 bases: TGTGCCAGCAGCTTCGGGGGTTACGACACTGAAGCTTTCTTT. Translation gives CASSFGGYDTEAFF.

This CDR3 is CASSQERTGAGEKLFF. DNA of the CDR3: TGCGCCAGCAGCCAAGAAAGGACAGGGGCGGGTGAAAAACTGTTTTTT. This chain uses TRBV4-3 with TRBJ1-4; 9 nucleotides agree with TRBD1. Trimming removed 0 bases from V and 7 bases from J; junction bases left unmatched: 6. CDR3 length equals 16 residues. CDR1 is LGHNA, CDR2 YSLEER, per germline.

V usage is TRBV5-1 and J usage is TRBJ2-5; 7 nucleotides align to TRBD1. The CDR3 has 13 amino acids. Germline assignment: CDR1 SGHRS and CDR2 YFSETQ. The CDR3 DNA follows: TGCGCGACGAGGGGGCCATTCCAAGAGACCCAGTACTTC. Encoded protein: CATRGPFQETQYF.

The chain combines TRBV4-2 with TRBJ2-2; the D is unclear. Germline V gene lookup returns CDR1 LGHNA and CDR2 YNFKEQ. Trimming cost V 5 bases and J 4 bases, with 8 bases left between them. The CDR3 totals 13 residues. CDR3 protein: CASSLTSTGELFF. The DNA for the CDR3 is TGTGCCAGCAGCTTGACAAGCACCGGGGAGCTGTTTTTT.

This clone was seen once. The chain employs TRBV7-9 and TRBJ2-7; 7 bases are shared with TRBD1. This CDR3 comprises 18 residues. Trimming removed 5 bases from V and 0 bases from J; junction bases left unmatched: 16. Germline CDR1 reads SEHNR; CDR2 reads FQNEAQ (reference sequence). The CDR3 DNA reads as TGTGCCAGCAGCCCAAACCAACTGACAGGGCCTGGCTCCTACGAGCAGTACTTC. It yields the protein CASSPNQLTGPGSYEQYF.

Only one count was recorded for this clone. V and J are TRBV28 and TRBJ2-7; TRBD2 matches at 10 bases. Germline CDR1 reads MDHEN; CDR2 reads SYDVKM. Trimming removed 5 bases from V and 3 bases from J; junction bases left unmatched: 7. The CDR3 length is 15 residues. The CDR3 here is CASSPRLAGVYEQYF. In DNA form, the CDR3 reads TGTGCCAGCAGTCCAAGGCTAGCGGGGGTCTACGAGCAGTACTTC.

The chain recombines TRBV4-1 with TRBJ1-5, with 7 bases lining up with TRBD1. V shed 1 base and J 2 bases; nucleotides not matched to a gene: 2. CDR3 length equals 15 residues. Germline V CDR1 and CDR2: MGHRA, YSYEKL. The CDR3 reads CASSQAGTGNQPQHF. DNA of the CDR3: TGCGCCAGCAGCCAAGCCGGGACAGGCAATCAGCCCCAGCATTTT.

In this sample, this clone turned up once. CDR3 amino acids: CATSSPRSLNYGYTF. The DNA of the CDR3 is TGTGCCACCAGCAGTCCGAGGTCCCTTAACTATGGCTACACCTTC. This chain joins TRBV15 and TRBJ1-2; D is unresolved. The V gene lost 3 bases and the J gene lost 1 base, with 12 bases spanning the gap. The CDR3 has 15 residues. Per the germline V gene, CDR1 is LNHNV and CDR2 is YYDKDF (reference sequence).